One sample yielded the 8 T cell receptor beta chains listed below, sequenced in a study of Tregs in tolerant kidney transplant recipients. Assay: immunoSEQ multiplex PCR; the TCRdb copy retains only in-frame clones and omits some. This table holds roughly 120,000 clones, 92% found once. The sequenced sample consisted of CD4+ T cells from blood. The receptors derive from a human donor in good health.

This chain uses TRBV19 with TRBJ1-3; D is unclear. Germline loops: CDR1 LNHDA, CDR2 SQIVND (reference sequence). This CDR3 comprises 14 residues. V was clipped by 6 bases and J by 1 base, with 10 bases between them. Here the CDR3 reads CASRLGGSGNTIYF. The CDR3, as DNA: TGTGCCAGTAGACTAGGCGGATCTGGAAACACCATATATTTT.

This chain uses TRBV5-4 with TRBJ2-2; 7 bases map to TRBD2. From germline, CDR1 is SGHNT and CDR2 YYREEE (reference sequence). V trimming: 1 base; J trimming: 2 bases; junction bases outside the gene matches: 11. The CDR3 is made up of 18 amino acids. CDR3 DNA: TGTGCCAGCAGCTTGAGGGGCGGGACTACTTATAACACCGGGGAGCTGTTTTTT. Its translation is CASSLRGGTTYNTGELFF.

In nucleotides, the CDR3 is TGCAGCGTTGGATCGGGAACGAACACTGAAGCTTTCTTT. Translation: CSVGSGTNTEAFF. The gene calls are TRBV29-1 and TRBJ1-1; D uncertain. Trimming stripped 4 bases from V and 1 base from J, with 10 bases between. Germline CDR1 and CDR2: SQVTM and ANQGSEA. The CDR3 is made up of 13 amino acids.

The CDR3 DNA sequence: TGTGCCAGCAGCTTAACTAGCGGGGTAAATGAGCAGTTCTTC. Protein: CASSLTSGVNEQFF. The rearrangement links TRBV11-3 to TRBJ2-1; TRBD2 aligns across 10 bases. From germline, CDR1 is SGHNT and CDR2 YENEEA. V shed 2 bases and J 7 bases; nucleotides not matched to a gene: 2. This CDR3 comprises 14 residues.

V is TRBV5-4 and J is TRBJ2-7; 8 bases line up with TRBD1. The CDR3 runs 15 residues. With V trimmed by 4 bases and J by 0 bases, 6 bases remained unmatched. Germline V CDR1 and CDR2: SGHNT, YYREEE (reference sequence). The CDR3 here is CASSKGTGGSYEQYF. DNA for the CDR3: TGTGCCAGCAGCAAGGGGACAGGTGGCTCCTACGAGCAGTACTTC.

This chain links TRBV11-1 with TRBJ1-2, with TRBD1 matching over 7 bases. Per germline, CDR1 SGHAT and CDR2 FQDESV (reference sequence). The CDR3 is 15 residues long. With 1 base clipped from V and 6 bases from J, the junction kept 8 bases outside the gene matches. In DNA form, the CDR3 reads TGTGCCAGCAGCTTAGACCCACAGGGGACAGATGGCTACACCTTC. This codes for CASSLDPQGTDGYTF.

The CDR3 sequence is CAISRQGLQGAGYTF. The CDR3 DNA reads TGTGCCATCAGTCGCCAGGGCTTACAGGGGGCTGGCTACACCTTC. The chain is built from TRBV10-3 and TRBJ1-2, with 9 bases identical to TRBD1. Germline CDR1 is ENHRY and CDR2 is SYGVKD. The CDR3 has 15 residues. V was pared by 5 bases and J by 7 bases, with 11 bases of the junction left unmatched.

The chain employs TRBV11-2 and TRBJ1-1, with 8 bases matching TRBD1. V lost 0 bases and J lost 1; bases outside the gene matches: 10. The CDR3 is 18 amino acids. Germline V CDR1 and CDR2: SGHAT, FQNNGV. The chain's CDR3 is CASSLDPFQGASNTEAFF. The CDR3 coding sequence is TGTGCCAGCAGCTTAGACCCTTTCCAGGGGGCCTCGAACACTGAAGCTTTCTTT.